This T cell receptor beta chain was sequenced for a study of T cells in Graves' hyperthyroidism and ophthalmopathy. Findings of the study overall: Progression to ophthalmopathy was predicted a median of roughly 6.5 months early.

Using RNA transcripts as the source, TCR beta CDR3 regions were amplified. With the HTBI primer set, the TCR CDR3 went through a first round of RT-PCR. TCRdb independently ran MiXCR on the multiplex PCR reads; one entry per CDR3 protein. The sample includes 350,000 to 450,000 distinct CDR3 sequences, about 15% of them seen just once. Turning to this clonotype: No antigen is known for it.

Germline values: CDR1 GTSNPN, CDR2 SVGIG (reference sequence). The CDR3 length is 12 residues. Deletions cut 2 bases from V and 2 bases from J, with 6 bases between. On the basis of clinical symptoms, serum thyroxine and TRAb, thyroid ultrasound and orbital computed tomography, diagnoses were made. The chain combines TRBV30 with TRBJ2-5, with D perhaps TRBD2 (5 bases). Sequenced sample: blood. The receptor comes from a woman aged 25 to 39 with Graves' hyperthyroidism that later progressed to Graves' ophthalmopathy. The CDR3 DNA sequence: TGTGCCTGGAGTCAGCGGCAAGAGACCCAGTACTTC. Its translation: CAWSQRQETQYF.